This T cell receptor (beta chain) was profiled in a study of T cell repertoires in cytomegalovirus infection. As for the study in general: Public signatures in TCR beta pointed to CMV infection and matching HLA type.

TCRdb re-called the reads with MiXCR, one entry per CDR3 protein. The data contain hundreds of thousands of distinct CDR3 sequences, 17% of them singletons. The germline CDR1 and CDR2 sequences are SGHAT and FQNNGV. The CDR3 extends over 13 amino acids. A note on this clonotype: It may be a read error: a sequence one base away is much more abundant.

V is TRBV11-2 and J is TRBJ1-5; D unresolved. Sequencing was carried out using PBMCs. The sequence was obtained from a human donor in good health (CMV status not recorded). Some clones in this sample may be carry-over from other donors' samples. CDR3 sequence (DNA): TGTGCCAGCATCTTATCTCTTGATCAGCCCCAGCATTTT. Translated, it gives CASILSLDQPQHF.